The 29 T cell receptor beta chains in this list originate from one sample, sequenced in a study of CD8+CD57+ T cells in acquired aplastic anemia. Genomic DNA constituted the template upon which TCR beta VDJ and CDR3 profiling was performed. Via MiXCR, TCRdb re-called the reads, giving one row per CDR3 protein. The sample carries a few hundred thousand distinct CDR3 sequences, 56% recorded once. Patients sequenced had flow cytometry evidence of CD8+CD57+ cell expansion. The sample taken for sequencing was sorted CD4+, CD8+, or CD8+CD57+ T cells (not recorded which) from PBMCs. The receptors shown here come from a human donor with aplastic anemia.

The rearrangement uses TRBV10-3 and TRBJ2-1, with 7 bases lining up with TRBD2. The CDR3 covers 15 residues. Per the germline V gene, CDR1 is ENHRY and CDR2 is SYGVKD. Trimming took 4 bases from V and 5 from J; bases not matched to a gene: 8. Here the CDR3 reads CAISGRAGVNNEQFF. CDR3 nucleotides: TGTGCCATCAGTGGGCGGGCGGGAGTGAACAATGAGCAGTTCTTC.

This clonotype was observed once. The CDR3 end shows no conserved phenylalanine or tryptophan, and so a read error is likely. V is TRBV7-3 and J is TRBJ2-2, with unresolved D. V was shortened by 0 bases and J by 1 base, with 3 bases between the two germline ends. The CDR3 runs 14 residues. Germline CDR1 SGHTA, CDR2 FQGTGA. The CDR3 sequence is CASSLTGNTGELFS. CDR3 DNA sequence: TGTGCCAGCAGCTTAACCGGGAACACCGGGGAGCTGTTTAGT.

This sequence joins TRBV2 and TRBJ2-7; TRBD2 aligns across 11 bases. The germline CDR1 and CDR2 sequences are SNHLY and FYNNEI. J gave up 2 bases and V 6 bases, and 6 bases lay outside the gene matches. This CDR3 comprises 15 residues. The CDR3, as DNA: TGTGCCAGCAGACGACTAGCGGGAATAACCTACGAGCAGTACTTC. It translates to CASRRLAGITYEQYF. Full variable domain (rest looked up from reference TRBV2 and TRBJ2-7): EPEVTQTPSHQVTQMGQEVILRCVPISNHLYFYWYRQILGQKVEFLVSFYNNEISEKSEIFDDQFSVERPDGSNFTLKIRSTKLEDSAMYFCASRRLAGITYEQYFGPGTRLTVT.

In regard to this clonotype: The junction shows a germline mismatch at one end, possibly a read error. The chain links TRBV7-3 to TRBJ2-5; D tentatively fits TRBD1 or TRBD2 (5 bases each). The germline gives CDR1 SGHTA, CDR2 FQGTGA. This CDR3 spans 15 amino acids. For the CDR3, the DNA is TGTGCCAGCAGCGTAACCGGGACGGACCAGGAGACCCAGTACTTC. Translation gives CASSVTGTDQETQYF.

A remark on this clonotype: A much larger clone differs from this one at a single base, so this may be a read error. The rearrangement links TRBV18 to TRBJ1-3, with D possibly matching TRBD1 (6 bases). The CDR3 has 15 residues. The germline gives CDR1 KGHSH, CDR2 LQKENI. Trimming cost V 1 base and J 9 bases, with 16 bases left between them. Written as DNA, the CDR3 is TGTGCCAGCTCACCACTATCAGGGGCCCGAGGCACCATATATTTT. Protein product: CASSPLSGARGTIYF.

V is TRBV20-1 and J is TRBJ2-7; D is tentatively TRBD1 or TRBD2 (5 bases each). V gave up 0 bases and J gave up 3 bases, with 18 bases separating them. CDR1 is DFQATT, CDR2 SNEGSKA, per germline (reference sequence). This CDR3 contains 16 residues. The CDR3 reads CSARETRSGRGYEQYF. CDR3 DNA sequence: TGCAGTGCTAGAGAAACACGTTCAGGGAGAGGCTACGAGCAGTACTTC.

Only one count was recorded for this clonotype. The V gene is TRBV2, the J gene TRBJ2-1; tentative D call: TRBD2 (6 bases). Judging by the DNA end, TRBJ2-7 fits better; the J call may be wrong. From germline, CDR1 is SNHLY and CDR2 FYNNEI. The CDR3 extends over 15 amino acids. DNA of the CDR3: TGTGCCAGCAACAGCTTAGCGGAGTCTACCTACGAGCAGTACTTC. This sequence encodes CASNSLAESTYEQYF.

This sequence joins TRBV7-9 and TRBJ2-7; 7 nucleotides line up with TRBD1. The CDR3 is 15 amino acids. The germline CDR1 and CDR2 sequences are SEHNR and FQNEAQ (reference sequence). The V gene end was trimmed by 5 bases and the J gene end by 0 bases; junction bases not matched to a gene: 7. The CDR3 bases are TGTGCCAGCAGCCGCCGGACAGGAAGCTCCTACGAGCAGTACTTC. Translating it yields CASSRRTGSSYEQYF. The full variable domain, with the rest looked up from reference TRBV7-9 and TRBJ2-7, is DTGVSQNPRHKITKRGQNVTFRCDPISEHNRLYWYRQTLGQGPEFLTYFQNEAQLEKSRLLSDRFSAERPKGSFSTLEIQRTEQGDSAMYLCASSRRTGSSYEQYFGPGTRLTVT.

The rearrangement uses TRBV7-8 and TRBJ1-1; D ambiguous. CDR3 size: 13 residues. The V and J ends lost 7 bases and 5 bases respectively, with 14 bases between them. Germline CDR1 is SGHVS and CDR2 is FQNEAQ. The DNA of the CDR3 is TGTGCCAGCATCGAGCGGGAAAGGACTGAAGCTTTCTTT. Residues: CASIERERTEAFF.

This chain links TRBV2 with TRBJ1-5; D unclear. Germline V gene sequence: CDR1 SNHLY, CDR2 FYNNEI. This CDR3 region has 11 residues. Trimming took off 4 bases at V and 10 bases at J, with 8 bases between the two ends. Here the CDR3 DNA reads TGTGCCAGCAGTGTTAGCCAACCCCAGCATTTT. It codes for CASSVSQPQHF.

About this clonotype itself: A junction boundary mismatches the germline segment, possibly from a read error. This rearrangement joins TRBV2 to TRBJ2-3, with D perhaps assigned TRBD1 or TRBD2 (5 bases each). This CDR3 has 15 amino acids. CDR1 SNHLY and CDR2 FYNNEI come from the germline V gene. The CDR3 nucleotides read TGTGCCGGTTCCCCTTTCGGGACCTACAGAGATGCGCAGTATTTT. It codes for CAGSPFGTYRDAQYF.

This clonotype showed up many times. V and J are TRBV25-1 and TRBJ1-1, with TRBD1 as a possible D gene (5 bases). This CDR3 spans 12 amino acids. Germline V gene sequence: CDR1 MGHDK, CDR2 SYGVNS. Trimming left V 2 bases short and J 8 bases short, with 9 bases between. The CDR3 spells CASSEGAGEAFF. In nucleotides, the CDR3 is TGTGCCAGCAGTGAAGGGGCCGGGGAAGCTTTCTTT.

The chain couples TRBV24-1 to TRBJ2-7, with 9 bases lining up with TRBD2. V gave up 2 bases and J gave up 6 bases; unmatched junction bases: 10. This CDR3 has 16 residues. Germline loops: CDR1 KGHDR, CDR2 SFDVKD. This CDR3 reads CATSDSLGTRGGEQYF. Here the CDR3 DNA reads TGTGCCACCAGTGATTCTCTCGGGACGCGGGGGGGCGAGCAGTACTTC.

This clonotype was counted ten times or more. This rearrangement joins TRBV2 to TRBJ2-1; D is unresolved. The V gene lost 7 bases and the J gene lost 6 bases, with 16 bases spanning the gap. Germline V gene data show CDR1 as SNHLY and CDR2 as FYNNEI. The CDR3 runs 14 residues. CDR3 loop: CASIRVPGVNEQFF. CDR3 in DNA: TGTGCCAGCATTCGGGTCCCCGGAGTCAATGAGCAGTTCTTC.

This clonotype was seen only once. Since the CDR3 does not end with the conserved phenylalanine or tryptophan, this likely comes from a read error. The chain combines TRBV20-1 with TRBJ1-2, with D perhaps TRBD1 (6 bases). Germline values: CDR1 DFQATT, CDR2 SNEGSKA (reference sequence). The CDR3 length is 14 residues. The ends were cut back, 6 bases at V and 7 bases at J, with 21 bases in the middle. CDR3 protein: CSAVSKGGTGGYTL. The CDR3 coding sequence is TGCAGTGCCGTCTCCAAGGGGGGTACCGGTGGCTACACCCTC.

The chain uses TRBV10-2 and TRBJ1-5; D remains unclear. The ends were cut back, 2 bases at V and 6 bases at J, with 5 bases in the middle. The CDR3 consists of 12 residues. Germline CDR1 reads WSHSY; CDR2 reads SAAADI. The CDR3 DNA follows: TGCGCCAGCAGTGAGGGAGGTCAGCCCCAGCATTTT. It yields the protein CASSEGGQPQHF.

This chain connects TRBV5-1 to TRBJ1-4, with 8 bases identical to TRBD1. V lost 1 base, J lost 4 bases, and 12 bases stayed unmatched. Germline lookup yields CDR1 SGHRS and CDR2 YFSETQ. The CDR3 has 18 residues. CDR3 nucleotides: TGCGCCAGCAGCTTGTCAGGGGGCACAGGGGGGATTAATGAAAAACTGTTTTTT. It encodes CASSLSGGTGGINEKLFF.

This clonotype has a handful of counts. The chain couples TRBV19 to TRBJ2-3, with 9 bases fitting TRBD2. This CDR3 is built from 16 residues. The J segment lost 6 bases and the V segment lost 3 bases, leaving 10 bases of the junction unmatched. Per the germline V gene, CDR1 is LNHDA and CDR2 is SQIVND (reference sequence). The CDR3, as DNA: TGTGCCAGTAGTATGCGGGGGGGCGAAACCTCCGATACGCAGTATTTT. This gives the protein CASSMRGGETSDTQYF.

A few counts support this clonotype. The chain combines TRBV7-3 with TRBJ2-2; 9 bases align to TRBD2. CDR1 SGHTA and CDR2 FQGTGA come from the germline V gene. Trimming at V came to 6 bases and at J to 2 bases, leaving 7 bases not matched to a gene. The CDR3 extends over 16 amino acids. The CDR3 region has the DNA TGTGCCAGCAGTCTAACTAGCGGGCATAACACCGGGGAGCTGTTTTTT. This gives the protein CASSLTSGHNTGELFF.

The chain recombines TRBV2 with TRBJ2-3, with 7 positions matching TRBD2. The V and J ends lost 11 bases and 3 bases, in that order; junction bases with no gene match: 11. The CDR3 is 14 amino acids. Germline assignment: CDR1 SNHLY and CDR2 FYNNEI. CDR3 DNA sequence: TGTGCCGGTCTGGTTGGACTAGTAACAGATACGCAGTATTTT. Translated, it gives CAGLVGLVTDTQYF.

There are a few counts of this clonotype. The chain carries TRBV19 and TRBJ1-6, with no clear D. The CDR3 length is 15 residues. Germline V gene lookup returns CDR1 LNHDA and CDR2 SQIVND (reference sequence). Trimming removed 4 bases at V and 3 bases at J, with 10 bases between. The chain's CDR3 is CASSSGSDYNSPLHF. CDR3 bases: TGTGCCAGTAGTAGCGGCAGCGACTATAATTCACCCCTCCACTTT.

This rearrangement joins TRBV5-5 to TRBJ1-2; TRBD1 matches at 11 bases. The CDR3 is 15 amino acids. Germline assignment: CDR1 SGHKS and CDR2 YYEKEE (reference sequence). With V trimmed by 5 bases and J by 6 bases, 9 bases remained unmatched. The CDR3 region has the DNA TGTGCCAGCAGACCCGCCGGGACAGGGGGAAATGGCTACACCTTC. It is translated as CASRPAGTGGNGYTF.

This clonotype was counted at least ten times. J is TRBJ2-1 and V is TRBV3-1; D gene unclear. V gave up 2 bases and J gave up 0 bases, with 8 bases separating them. There are 15 residues in the CDR3. The germline gives CDR1 LGHDT, CDR2 YNNKEL (reference sequence). The CDR3 spells CASSQTQSSYNEQFF. CDR3 sequence (DNA): TGTGCCAGCAGCCAAACACAAAGCTCCTACAATGAGCAGTTCTTC.

This sequence joins TRBV28 and TRBJ1-1; no reliable D call. The CDR3 runs to 12 residues. Germline V gene data show CDR1 as MDHEN and CDR2 as SYDVKM. V shed 4 bases and J shed 11 bases, with 14 bases lying between them. CDR3 loop: CASSSEGFSAFF. CDR3 DNA: TGTGCCAGCAGTTCCGAGGGTTTCTCGGCTTTCTTT.

The chain uses TRBV5-4 and TRBJ2-5, with TRBD2 matching 8 bases. The germline V gene encodes CDR1 SGHNT and CDR2 YYREEE (reference sequence). CDR3 length: 15 residues. Trimming removed 10 bases from V and 9 bases from J; junction bases left unmatched: 20. The CDR3 protein is CAWRRGGGQGGAQYF. For the CDR3, the DNA is TGTGCCTGGAGACGGGGGGGAGGACAAGGGGGGGCCCAGTACTTC. Together with reference TRBV5-4 and TRBJ2-5, the CDR3 gives the full variable domain: ETGVTQSPTHLIKTRGQQVTLRCSSQSGHNTVSWYQQALGQGPQFIFQYYREEENGRGNFPPRFSGLQFPNYSSELNVNALELDDSALYLCAWRRGGGQGGAQYFGPGTRLLVL.

In the case of this clonotype: An end of the junction differs from the germline gene, which may be a read error. The chain employs TRBV5-1 and TRBJ2-7, with D tentatively TRBD1 or TRBD2 (6 bases each). There are 13 residues in the CDR3. From germline, CDR1 is SGHRS and CDR2 YFSETQ. The CDR3 coding sequence is TGTGCCAGCACCCGTTGGGGGGCCCACGAGCAGTACTTC. Translated: CASTRWGAHEQYF.

This clonotype was detected many times. The V and J genes are TRBV14 and TRBJ2-7, with D hard to call. CDR3 length: 11 amino acids. V was trimmed by 6 bases and J by 5 bases, leaving 8 bases between them. Per germline, CDR1 SGHDN and CDR2 FVKESK. CDR3 bases: TGTGCCAGCAGTATAGGAGACGAGCAGTACTTC. This gives the protein CASSIGDEQYF.

This clonotype came up many times. The CDR3 coding sequence is TGCAGCGTTGATTCATCGGGGGCGGGTGATACGCAGTATTTT. Its protein is CSVDSSGAGDTQYF. The genes are TRBV29-1 and TRBJ2-3; perhaps D is TRBD1 or TRBD2 (6 bases each). This CDR3 contains 14 residues. CDR1 is SQVTM, CDR2 ANQGSEA, per germline. V lost 3 bases and J 6 bases, leaving 16 bases between the germline ends.

This clonotype was recorded many times. The V call is TRBV7-3, the J call TRBJ1-1; 7 positions agree with TRBD1. Germline CDR1 is SGHTA and CDR2 is FQGTGA. This CDR3 has 15 residues. With 3 bases clipped from V and 4 bases from J, the junction kept 8 bases outside the gene matches. The CDR3 nucleotides read TGTGCCAGCAGCTTGACAGGGATCGGCCCCACTGAAGCTTTCTTT. It translates to CASSLTGIGPTEAFF.